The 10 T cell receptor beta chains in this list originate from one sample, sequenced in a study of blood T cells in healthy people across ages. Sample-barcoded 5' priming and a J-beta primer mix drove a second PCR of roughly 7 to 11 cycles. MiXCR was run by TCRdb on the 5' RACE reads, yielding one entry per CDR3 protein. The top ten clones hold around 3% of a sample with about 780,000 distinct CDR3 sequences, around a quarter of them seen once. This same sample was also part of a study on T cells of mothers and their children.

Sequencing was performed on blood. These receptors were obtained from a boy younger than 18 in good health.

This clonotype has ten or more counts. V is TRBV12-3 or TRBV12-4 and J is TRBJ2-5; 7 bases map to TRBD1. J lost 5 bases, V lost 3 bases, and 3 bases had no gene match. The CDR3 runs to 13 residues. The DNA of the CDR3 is TGTGCCAGCAGTTTTCGACAGGGCGAGACCCAGTACTTC. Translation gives CASSFRQGETQYF.

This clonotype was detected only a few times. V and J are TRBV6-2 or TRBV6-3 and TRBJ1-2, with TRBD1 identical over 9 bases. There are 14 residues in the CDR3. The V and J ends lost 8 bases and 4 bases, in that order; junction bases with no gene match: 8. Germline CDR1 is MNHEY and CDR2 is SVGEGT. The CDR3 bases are TGTGCCAGCGCCCGGACAGGGGCACGCTATGGCTACACCTTC. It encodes CASARTGARYGYTF.

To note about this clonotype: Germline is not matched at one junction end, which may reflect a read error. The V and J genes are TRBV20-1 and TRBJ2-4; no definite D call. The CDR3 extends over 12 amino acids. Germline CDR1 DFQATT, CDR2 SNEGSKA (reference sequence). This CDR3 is CSAGETENIQYF. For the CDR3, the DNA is TGCAGTGCTGGAGAGACGGAAAACATTCAGTACTTC.

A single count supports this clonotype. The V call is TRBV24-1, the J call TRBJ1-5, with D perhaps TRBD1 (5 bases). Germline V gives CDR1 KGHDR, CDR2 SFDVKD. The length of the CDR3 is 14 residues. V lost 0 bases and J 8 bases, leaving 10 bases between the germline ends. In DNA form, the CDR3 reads TGTGCCACCAGTGATTTGGGGGCCTCAGAGCCCCAGCATTTT. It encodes CATSDLGASEPQHF.

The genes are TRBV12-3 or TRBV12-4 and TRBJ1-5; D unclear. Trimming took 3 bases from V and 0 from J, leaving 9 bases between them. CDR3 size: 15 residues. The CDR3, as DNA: TGTGCCAGCAGTTTTAGGGCCGGTAGCAATCAGCCCCAGCATTTT. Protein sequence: CASSFRAGSNQPQHF.

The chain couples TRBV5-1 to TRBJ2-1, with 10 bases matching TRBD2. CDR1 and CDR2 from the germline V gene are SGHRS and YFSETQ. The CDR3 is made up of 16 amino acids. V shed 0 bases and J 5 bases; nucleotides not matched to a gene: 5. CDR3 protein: CASSLGTSGINNEQFF. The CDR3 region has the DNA TGCGCCAGCAGCTTGGGTACTAGCGGGATTAACAATGAGCAGTTCTTC.

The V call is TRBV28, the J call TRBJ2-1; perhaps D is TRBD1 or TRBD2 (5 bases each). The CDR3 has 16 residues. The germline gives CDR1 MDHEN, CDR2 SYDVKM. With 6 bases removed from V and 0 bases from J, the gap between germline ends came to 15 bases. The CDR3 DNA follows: TGTGCCAGCAGGAGGGCCGGGACGGCCTCCTACAATGAGCAGTTCTTC. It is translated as CASRRAGTASYNEQFF.

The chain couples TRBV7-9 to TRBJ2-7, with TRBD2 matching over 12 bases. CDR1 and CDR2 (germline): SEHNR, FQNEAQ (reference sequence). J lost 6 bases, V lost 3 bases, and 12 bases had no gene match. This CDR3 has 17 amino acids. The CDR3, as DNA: TGTGCCAGCAGCTTTTCTGGGCTAGCGGGGGGGCCAAGCGAGCAGTACTTC. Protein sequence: CASSFSGLAGGPSEQYF.

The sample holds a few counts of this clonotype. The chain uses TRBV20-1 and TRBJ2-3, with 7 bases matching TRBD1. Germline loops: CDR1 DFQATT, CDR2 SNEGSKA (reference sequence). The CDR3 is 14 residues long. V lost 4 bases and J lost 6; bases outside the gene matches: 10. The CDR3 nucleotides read TGCAGTGCTATAACAGGGGCGTCCGAGGATACGCAGTATTTT. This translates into CSAITGASEDTQYF.

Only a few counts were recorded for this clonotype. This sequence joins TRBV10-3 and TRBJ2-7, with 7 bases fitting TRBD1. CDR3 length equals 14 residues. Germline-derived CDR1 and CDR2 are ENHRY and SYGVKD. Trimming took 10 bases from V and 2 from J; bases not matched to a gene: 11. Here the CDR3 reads CATQYTGDTYEQYF. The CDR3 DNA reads TGTGCCACCCAGTACACAGGGGACACCTACGAGCAGTACTTC.